What follows describes a single T cell receptor (beta chain). Its antigen is currently unknown. Profiling relied on immunoSEQ multiplex PCR, and the TCRdb table lists in-frame clones only, not all of them. Of about 16,000 clones in the sample, around 91% were seen once. This sample is part of a study of T cell clones after liver transplantation. CD3+CD4+ and CD3+CD8+ cells were FACS-sorted from thawed unstimulated PBMCs. From germline, CDR1 is SEHNR and CDR2 FQNEAQ (reference sequence). With 3 bases clipped from V and 3 bases from J, the junction kept 4 bases outside the gene matches. CDR3 length equals 16 residues. Study outcomes and limitations: The donor-reactive repertoire was only partly measurable in two subjects, lacking donor cells.

This clonotype originated in a human patient who received a liver transplant. The graft donor may account for some of the T cells. Here the sequenced sample was CD8+ T cells from blood, taken 46 months after liver transplant. V and J are TRBV7-9 and TRBJ2-2, with 10 bases fitting TRBD1. The CDR3 nucleotides read TGTGCCAGCAGCTTCCGGGACAGGGGCGACACCGGGGAGCTGTTTTTT. It codes for CASSFRDRGDTGELFF.